This TCR beta chain comes out of a study of blood T cell repertoires in COVID-19 (dated by TCRdb to 2019 to 2021). Background on the whole study: The collaborator samples originated in the United States, Italy and Spain and spanned the acute and convalescent phases of COVID-19. The prospective study material was composed of cDNA or gDNA derived from T cells, B-cell-depleted T cells, or PBMCs. The dataset comprised deeply sampled blood TCRbeta repertoires from subjects exposed to, actively infected with, or recovered from COVID-19. The repertoires were released in a freely available public database intended as a resource for research on the immune response to SARS-CoV-2. The samples were drawn from two sources: the first 160 participants of the ongoing ImmuneRACE study, and 1,000 to 1,500 subjects contributed by 6 global collaborators. Nearly every sample came with metadata listing a de-identified subject ID, COVID-19 status, age in years and sex. Where available, HLA class I and class II types were taken from metadata supplied by the sample provider and were not determined by assay-based typing.

The collaborating institutions used their own protocols to collect whole blood in K2EDTA tubes. For TCRbeta analysis, collaborator samples were shipped as frozen whole blood, as isolated PBMCs, or as DNA extracted from either sample type. General conclusions and limits of the study: The amount of clinical and demographic metadata varied by source and participant and was provided uncurated.

With respect to this clone: This clone's antigen is unknown. No much larger clone is present one base from it, and per-base qualities are unavailable.

The immunoSEQ Assay, a bias-controlled multiplex PCR, was used to amplify TCRbeta CDR3 regions from genomic DNA. Regarding the original processing steps: Within the assay, amplification of reference gene primers was used to estimate how many nucleated cells each sample contained. Sequence reads were collapsed and filtered to measure the absolute abundance of every unique TCRbeta CDR3 rearrangement. For each sample, productive Simpson clonality was calculated as the square root of Simpson's diversity index across productive rearrangements. Imported from immuneACCESS, the table was reduced by TCRdb to in-frame sequences with V and J called. These copies leave out some clones; in studies compared against another copy, an unresolved V gene accounts for under half, and the cause of the remainder is not known. V, J and clone size are those of that table, while D and trimming were read from the DNA. This sample has about 72,000 clones in its table, and about four fifths of those were observed once. The ten largest clones add up to about 17% of the sample.

Sequencing was performed on peripheral blood. The TCR was taken from a human donor in a cohort sampled during active COVID-19.

The DNA sequence is as follows: TGCGCCAGCAGCCAAGATCTGCGGTGGGGAGACACTGAAGCTTTCTTT. Its protein product is CASSQDLRWGDTEAFF. The chain employs TRBV4-1 and TRBJ1-1, with the D gene too uncertain to name. Sequences MGHRA (CDR1) and YSYEKL (CDR2) are obtained from the germline V gene. Cut back by 0 bases and 3 bases, the V and J ends lie 14 bases apart. Taken from cysteine to phenylalanine, the CDR3 has 16 residues. CDR3 DNA only is kept here, 48 bases in frame from base 1.